This TCR beta chain was captured by sequencing in a study of T cell clonotyping in hematopoietic cell transplantation. Study-wide findings and caveats: Graft donor and pretransplant recipient Inverse Simpson Index values predicted broader posttransplant TCR diversity. Few recipient clonotypes overlapped donors; over 95% were de novo at given depth. Pathologically expanded recipient clonotypes increased progressively from day 30 to day 180 as diversity fell. No sorting was done, leaving CD4 and CD8 contributions mixed.

A remark on this clone: Its antigen is not known.

This CDR3 has 12 amino acids. The germline V gene encodes CDR1 SEHNR and CDR2 FQNEAQ (reference sequence). V was trimmed by 5 bases and J by 4 bases, leaving 5 bases between them. The method was immunoSEQ multiplex PCR; TCRdb's version includes in-frame clones alone and lacks a portion of them. The repertoire includes fewer than 70,000 clones, over 90% of them detected once, and about 1.5% sits in the top ten. Sequenced material: peripheral blood mononuclear cells. V is TRBV7-9 and J is TRBJ2-2; D is unresolved. This TCR came from a man aged 45-60 years in good health. Some clones in this sample may be carry-over from other donors' samples. The CDR3 region is CASSQATGELFF. DNA of the CDR3: TGTGCCAGCAGCCAGGCCACCGGGGAGCTGTTTTTT.